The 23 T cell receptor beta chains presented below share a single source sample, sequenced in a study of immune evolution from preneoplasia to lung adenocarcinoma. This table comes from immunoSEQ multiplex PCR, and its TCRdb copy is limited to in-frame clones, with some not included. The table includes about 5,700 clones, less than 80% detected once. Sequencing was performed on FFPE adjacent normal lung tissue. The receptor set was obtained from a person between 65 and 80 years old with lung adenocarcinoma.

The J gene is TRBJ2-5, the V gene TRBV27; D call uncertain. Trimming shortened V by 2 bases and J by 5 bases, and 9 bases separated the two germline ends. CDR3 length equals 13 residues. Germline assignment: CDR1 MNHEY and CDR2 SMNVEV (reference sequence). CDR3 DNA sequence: TGTGCCAGCAGTTTAAGGATCCCGGAGACCCAGTACTTC. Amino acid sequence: CASSLRIPETQYF.

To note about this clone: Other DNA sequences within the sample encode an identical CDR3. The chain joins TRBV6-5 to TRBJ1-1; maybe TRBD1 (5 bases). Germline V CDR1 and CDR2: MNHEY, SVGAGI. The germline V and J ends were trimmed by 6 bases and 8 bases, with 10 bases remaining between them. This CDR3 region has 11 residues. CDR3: CASRRDSEAFF. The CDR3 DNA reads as TGTGCCAGCAGACGCGACAGCGAAGCTTTCTTT.

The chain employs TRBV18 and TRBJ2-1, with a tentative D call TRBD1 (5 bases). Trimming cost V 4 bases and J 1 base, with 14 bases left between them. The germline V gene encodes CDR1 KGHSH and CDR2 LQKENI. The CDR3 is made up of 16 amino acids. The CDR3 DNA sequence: TGTGCCAGCTCACTACAGGATTTAGGTTCCTACAATGAGCAGTTCTTC. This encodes CASSLQDLGSYNEQFF.

CDR3 sequence reads: CASTFSGGGQETQYF. The CDR3 region has the DNA TGTGCCAGCACTTTCTCCGGCGGGGGACAAGAGACCCAGTACTTC. The V gene is TRBV7-9, the J gene TRBJ2-5, with 7 bases identical to TRBD2. CDR1 and CDR2 from the germline V gene are SEHNR and FQNEAQ (reference sequence). The V gene end was trimmed by 7 bases and the J gene end by 2 bases; junction bases not matched to a gene: 10. The CDR3 has 15 residues.

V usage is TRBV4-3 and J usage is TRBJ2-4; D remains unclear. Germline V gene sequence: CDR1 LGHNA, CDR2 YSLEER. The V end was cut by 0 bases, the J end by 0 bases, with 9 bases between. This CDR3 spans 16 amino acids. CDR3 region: CASSQDPQLAKNIQYF. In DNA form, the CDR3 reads TGCGCCAGCAGCCAAGACCCACAGTTAGCCAAAAACATTCAGTACTTC.

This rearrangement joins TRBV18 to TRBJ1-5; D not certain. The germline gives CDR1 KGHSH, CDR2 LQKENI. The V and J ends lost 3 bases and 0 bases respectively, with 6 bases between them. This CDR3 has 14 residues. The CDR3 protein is CASSPLDSNQPQHF. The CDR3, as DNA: TGTGCCAGCTCACCCTTGGATAGCAATCAGCCCCAGCATTTT.

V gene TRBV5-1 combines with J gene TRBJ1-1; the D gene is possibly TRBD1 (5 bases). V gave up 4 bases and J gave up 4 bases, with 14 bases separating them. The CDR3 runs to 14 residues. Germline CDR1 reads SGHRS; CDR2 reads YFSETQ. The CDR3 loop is CASSPSGGSTEAFF. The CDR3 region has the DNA TGCGCCAGCAGCCCTTCTGGGGGGAGCACTGAAGCTTTCTTT.

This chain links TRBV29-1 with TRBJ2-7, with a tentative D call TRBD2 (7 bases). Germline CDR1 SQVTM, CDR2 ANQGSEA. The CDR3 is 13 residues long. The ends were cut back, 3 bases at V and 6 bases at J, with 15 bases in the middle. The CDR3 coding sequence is TGCAGCGTTGACGGGGGGCGGTCGGGCGAGCAGTACTTC. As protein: CSVDGGRSGEQYF.

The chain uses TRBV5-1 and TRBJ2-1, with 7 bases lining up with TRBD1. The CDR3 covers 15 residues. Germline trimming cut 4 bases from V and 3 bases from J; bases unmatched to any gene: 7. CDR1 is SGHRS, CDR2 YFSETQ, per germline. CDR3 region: CASSAGTDLYNEQFF. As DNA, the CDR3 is TGCGCCAGCAGCGCCGGGACAGACCTCTACAATGAGCAGTTCTTC.

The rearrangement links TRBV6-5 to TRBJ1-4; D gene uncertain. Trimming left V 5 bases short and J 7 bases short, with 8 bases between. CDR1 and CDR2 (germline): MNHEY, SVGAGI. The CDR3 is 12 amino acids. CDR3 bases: TGTGCCAGCAGTCCCAACGGTGAAAAACTGTTTTTT. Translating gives CASSPNGEKLFF.

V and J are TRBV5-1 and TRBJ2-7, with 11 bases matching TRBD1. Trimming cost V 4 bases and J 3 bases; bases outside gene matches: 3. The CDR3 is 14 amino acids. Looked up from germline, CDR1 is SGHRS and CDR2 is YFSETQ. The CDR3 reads CASSGGTGGYEQYF. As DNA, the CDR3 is TGCGCCAGCAGCGGGGGGACAGGGGGCTACGAGCAGTACTTC.

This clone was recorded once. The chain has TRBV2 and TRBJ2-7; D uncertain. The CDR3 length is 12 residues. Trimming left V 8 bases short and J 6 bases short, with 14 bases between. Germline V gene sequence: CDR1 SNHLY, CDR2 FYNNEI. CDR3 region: CASRRWESEQYF. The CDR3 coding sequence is TGTGCCAGCCGTCGGTGGGAATCCGAGCAGTACTTC.

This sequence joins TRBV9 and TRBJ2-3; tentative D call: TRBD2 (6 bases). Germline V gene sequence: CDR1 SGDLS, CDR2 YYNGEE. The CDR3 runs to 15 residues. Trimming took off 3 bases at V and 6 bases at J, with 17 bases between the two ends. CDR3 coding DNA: TGTGCCAGCAGCGCTTCGGGACTTCCGTATGATACGCAGTATTTT. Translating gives CASSASGLPYDTQYF.

DNA of the CDR3: TGTGCTAGTGGTTTGGTACAGAGTCAGGGGTATTCACCCCTCCACTTT. Translating it yields CASGLVQSQGYSPLHF. This sequence joins TRBV12-5 and TRBJ1-6, with TRBD1 as a possible D gene (6 bases). The CDR3 length is 16 residues. Between the trimmed V and J ends, which lost 0 bases and 8 bases, there was a span of 14 bases. CDR1 and CDR2 from the germline V gene are LGHNT and FRNRAP.

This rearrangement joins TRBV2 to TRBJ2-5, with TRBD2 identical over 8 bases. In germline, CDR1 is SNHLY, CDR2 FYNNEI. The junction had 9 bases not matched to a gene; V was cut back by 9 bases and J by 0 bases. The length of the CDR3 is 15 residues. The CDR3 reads CASTYSGAYQETQYF. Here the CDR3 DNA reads TGTGCCAGTACCTATAGCGGGGCGTACCAAGAGACCCAGTACTTC.

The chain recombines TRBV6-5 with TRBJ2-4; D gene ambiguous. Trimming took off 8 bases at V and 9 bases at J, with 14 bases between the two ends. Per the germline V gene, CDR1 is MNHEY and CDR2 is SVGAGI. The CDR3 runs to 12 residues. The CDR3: CASSPGSTIQYF. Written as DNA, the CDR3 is TGTGCCAGCTCCCCGGGCTCTACCATTCAGTACTTC.

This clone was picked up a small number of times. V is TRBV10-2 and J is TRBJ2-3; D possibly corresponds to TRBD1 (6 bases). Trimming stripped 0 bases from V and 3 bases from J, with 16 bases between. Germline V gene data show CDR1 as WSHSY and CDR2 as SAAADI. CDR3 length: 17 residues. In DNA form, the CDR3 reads TGCGCCAGCAGTGAGTCCTTTTTCAGGGGTGGGACAGATACGCAGTATTTT. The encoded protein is CASSESFFRGGTDTQYF.

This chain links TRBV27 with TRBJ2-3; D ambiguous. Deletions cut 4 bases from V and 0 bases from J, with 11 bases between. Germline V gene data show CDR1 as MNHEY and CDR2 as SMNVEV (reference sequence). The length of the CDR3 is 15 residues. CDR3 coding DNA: TGTGCCAGCAGTTATTGGTCAATTAGCACAGATACGCAGTATTTT. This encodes CASSYWSISTDTQYF.

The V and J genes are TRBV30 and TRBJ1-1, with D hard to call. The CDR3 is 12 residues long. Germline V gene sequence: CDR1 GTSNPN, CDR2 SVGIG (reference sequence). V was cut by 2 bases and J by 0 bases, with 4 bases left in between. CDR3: CAWSHMNTEAFF. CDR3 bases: TGTGCCTGGAGTCACATGAACACTGAAGCTTTCTTT. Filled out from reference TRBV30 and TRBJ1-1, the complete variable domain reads SQTIHQWPATLVQPVGSPLSLECTVEGTSNPNLYWYRQAAGRGLQLLFYSVGIGQISSEVPQNLSASRPQDRQFILSSKKLLLSDSGFYLCAWSHMNTEAFFGQGTRLTVV.

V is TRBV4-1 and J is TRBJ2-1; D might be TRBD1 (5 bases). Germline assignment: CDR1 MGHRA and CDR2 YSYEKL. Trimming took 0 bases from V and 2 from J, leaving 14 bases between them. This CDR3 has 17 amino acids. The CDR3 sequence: CASSQEKTVSPYNEQFF. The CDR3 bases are TGCGCCAGCAGCCAAGAAAAGACAGTATCCCCCTACAATGAGCAGTTCTTC.

CDR3 nucleotides: TGCGCCAGCAGCTTGGTACCCCAAGAGGGGGCAGAGACCCAGTACTTC. Translated: CASSLVPQEGAETQYF. The V call is TRBV5-1, the J call TRBJ2-5, with 7 positions matching TRBD1. Germline-derived CDR1 and CDR2 are SGHRS and YFSETQ. The CDR3 totals 16 residues. V was clipped by 0 bases and J by 4 bases; unmatched bases: 9.

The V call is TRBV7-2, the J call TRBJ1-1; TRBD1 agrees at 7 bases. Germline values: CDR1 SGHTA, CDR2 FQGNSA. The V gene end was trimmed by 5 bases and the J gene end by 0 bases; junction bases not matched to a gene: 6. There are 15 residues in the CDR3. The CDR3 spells CASSGNRGMNTEAFF. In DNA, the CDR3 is TGTGCCAGCAGCGGGAACAGGGGAATGAACACTGAAGCTTTCTTT.

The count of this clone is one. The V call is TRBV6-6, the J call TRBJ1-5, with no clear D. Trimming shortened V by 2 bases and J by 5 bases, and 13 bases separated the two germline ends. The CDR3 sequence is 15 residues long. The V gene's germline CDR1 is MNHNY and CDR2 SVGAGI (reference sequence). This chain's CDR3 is CASSYIGSPDQPQHF. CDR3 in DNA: TGTGCCAGCAGTTACATAGGCAGCCCCGATCAGCCCCAGCATTTT.